The 3 T cell receptor beta chains listed next were all sequenced from one sample in a study of blood T cell repertoires in COVID-19. The protocol was immunoSEQ multiplex PCR, while the TCRdb copy is restricted to in-frame clones and leaves out a portion. The repertoire holds 150,000 to 200,000 clones, with 75% to 90% as singletons. The material sequenced was peripheral blood. The receptors shown here come from an older woman with acute or convalescent COVID-19.

V is TRBV12-3 or TRBV12-4 and J is TRBJ1-2; D not certain. CDR3 length equals 12 residues. Trimming removed 6 bases from V and 8 bases from J, with 13 bases in between. CDR3 nucleotides: TGTGCCAGCAGCCTGGCCGAAGCGGGCTACACCTTC. Its translation: CASSLAEAGYTF.

The chain uses TRBV6-2 or TRBV6-3 and TRBJ1-1, with D perhaps matching TRBD1 (5 bases). CDR1 is MNHEY, CDR2 SVGEGT, per germline. V was clipped by 6 bases and J by 10 bases, with 21 bases between them. The CDR3 contains 14 residues. In nucleotides, the CDR3 is TGTGCCAGCAGCCCATCCGGACACTTCAGCCGAGCTTTCTTT. Translated: CASSPSGHFSRAFF.

The CDR3 sequence is CAWAGTGGNQPQHF. CDR3 coding DNA: TGTGCCTGGGCCGGGACAGGGGGCAATCAGCCCCAGCATTTT. V gene TRBV30 combines with J gene TRBJ1-5, with 10 bases identical to TRBD1. Per germline, CDR1 GTSNPN and CDR2 SVGIG (reference sequence). The CDR3 has 14 residues. Unmatched junction bases numbered 3, after V lost 5 bases and J lost 2 bases.